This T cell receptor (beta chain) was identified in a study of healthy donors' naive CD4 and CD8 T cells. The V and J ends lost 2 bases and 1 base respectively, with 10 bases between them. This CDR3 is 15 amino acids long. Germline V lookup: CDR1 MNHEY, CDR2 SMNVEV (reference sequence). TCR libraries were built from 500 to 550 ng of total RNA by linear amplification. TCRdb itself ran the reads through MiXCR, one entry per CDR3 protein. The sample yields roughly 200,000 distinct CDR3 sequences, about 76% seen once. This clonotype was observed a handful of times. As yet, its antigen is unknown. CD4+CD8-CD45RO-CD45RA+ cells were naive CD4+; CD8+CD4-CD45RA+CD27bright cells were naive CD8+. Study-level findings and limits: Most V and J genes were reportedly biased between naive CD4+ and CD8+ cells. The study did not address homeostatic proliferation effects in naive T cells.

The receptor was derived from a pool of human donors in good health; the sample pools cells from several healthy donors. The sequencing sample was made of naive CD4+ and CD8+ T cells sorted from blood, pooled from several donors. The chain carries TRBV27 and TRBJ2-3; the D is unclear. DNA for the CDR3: TGTGCCAGCAGTTTACCTCCAACGGGCACAGATACGCAGTATTTT. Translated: CASSLPPTGTDTQYF.